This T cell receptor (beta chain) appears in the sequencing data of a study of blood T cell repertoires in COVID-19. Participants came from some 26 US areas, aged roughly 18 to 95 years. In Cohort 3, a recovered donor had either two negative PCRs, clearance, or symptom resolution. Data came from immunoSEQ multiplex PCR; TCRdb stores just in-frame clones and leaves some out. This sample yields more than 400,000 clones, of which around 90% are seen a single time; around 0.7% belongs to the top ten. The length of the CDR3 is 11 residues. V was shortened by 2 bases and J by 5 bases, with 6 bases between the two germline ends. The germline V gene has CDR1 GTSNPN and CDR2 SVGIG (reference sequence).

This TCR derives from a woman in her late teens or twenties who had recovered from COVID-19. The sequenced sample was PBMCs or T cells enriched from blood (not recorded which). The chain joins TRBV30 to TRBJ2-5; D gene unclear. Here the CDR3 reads CAWSTRETQYF. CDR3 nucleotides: TGTGCCTGGAGTACGCGGGAGACCCAGTACTTC.